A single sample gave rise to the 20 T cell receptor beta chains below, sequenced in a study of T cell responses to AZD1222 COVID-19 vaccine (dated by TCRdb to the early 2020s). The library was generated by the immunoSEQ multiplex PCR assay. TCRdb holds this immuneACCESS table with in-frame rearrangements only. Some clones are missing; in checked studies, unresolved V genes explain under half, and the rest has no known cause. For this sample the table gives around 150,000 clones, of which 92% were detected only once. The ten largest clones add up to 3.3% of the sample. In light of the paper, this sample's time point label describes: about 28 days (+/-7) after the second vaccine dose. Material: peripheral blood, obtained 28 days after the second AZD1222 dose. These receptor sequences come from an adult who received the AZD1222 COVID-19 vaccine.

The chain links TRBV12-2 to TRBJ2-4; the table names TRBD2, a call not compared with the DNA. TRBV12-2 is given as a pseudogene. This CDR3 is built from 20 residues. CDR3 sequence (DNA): TGTGCAAGTCGCGACACCTCGACTAGCGGGAGGGCGCTGGCCAAAAACATTCAGTACTTC. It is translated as CASRDTSTSGRALAKNIQYF.

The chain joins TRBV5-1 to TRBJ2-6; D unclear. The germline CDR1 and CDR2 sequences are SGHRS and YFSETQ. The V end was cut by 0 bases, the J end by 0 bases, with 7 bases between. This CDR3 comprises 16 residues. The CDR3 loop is CASSLAQASGANVLTF. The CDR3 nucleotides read TGCGCCAGCAGCTTGGCTCAGGCCTCTGGGGCCAACGTCCTGACTTTC.

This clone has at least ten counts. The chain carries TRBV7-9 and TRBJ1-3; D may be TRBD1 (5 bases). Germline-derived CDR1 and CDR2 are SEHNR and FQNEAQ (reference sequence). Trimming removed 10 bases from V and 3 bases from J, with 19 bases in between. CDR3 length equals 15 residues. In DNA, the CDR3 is TGTGCCACCGACAGTTCCCGCTCGGGTGGAAACACCATATATTTT. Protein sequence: CATDSSRSGGNTIYF.

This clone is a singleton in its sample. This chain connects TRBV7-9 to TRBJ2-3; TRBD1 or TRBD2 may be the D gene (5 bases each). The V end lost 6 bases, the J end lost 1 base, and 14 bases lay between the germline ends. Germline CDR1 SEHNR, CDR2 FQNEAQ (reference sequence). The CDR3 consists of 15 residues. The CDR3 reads CASSLRGDGTDTQYF. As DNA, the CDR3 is TGTGCCAGCAGTTTAAGGGGAGACGGCACAGATACGCAGTATTTT. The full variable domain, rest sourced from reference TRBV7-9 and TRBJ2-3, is DTGVSQNPRHKITKRGQNVTFRCDPISEHNRLYWYRQTLGQGPEFLTYFQNEAQLEKSRLLSDRFSAERPKGSFSTLEIQRTEQGDSAMYLCASSLRGDGTDTQYFGPGTRLTVL.

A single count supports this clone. In DNA form, the CDR3 reads TGTGCCAGCAGAGGTCAAGAGACCCAGTACTTC. It encodes CASRGQETQYF. The chain is built from TRBV6-5 and TRBJ2-5; no firm D call. V lost 6 bases and J 2 bases, leaving 4 bases between the germline ends. Germline V lookup: CDR1 MNHEY, CDR2 SVGAGI. This CDR3 is built from 11 residues.

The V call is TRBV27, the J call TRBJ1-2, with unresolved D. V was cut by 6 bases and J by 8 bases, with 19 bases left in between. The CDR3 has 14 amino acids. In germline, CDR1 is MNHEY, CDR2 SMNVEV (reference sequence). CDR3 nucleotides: TGTGCCAGCAGCCCCGACCCCAGTCGGTGGGGCTACACCTTC. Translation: CASSPDPSRWGYTF.

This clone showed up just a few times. The CDR3 loop is CASSENNNQPQHF. As DNA, the CDR3 is TGTGCCAGCAGTGAGAACAACAATCAGCCCCAGCATTTT. The rearrangement joins TRBV6-1 to TRBJ1-5; D is unresolved. In germline, CDR1 is MNHNS, CDR2 SASEGT. CDR3 length: 13 amino acids. Trimming removed 3 bases from V and 3 bases from J, with 6 bases in between.

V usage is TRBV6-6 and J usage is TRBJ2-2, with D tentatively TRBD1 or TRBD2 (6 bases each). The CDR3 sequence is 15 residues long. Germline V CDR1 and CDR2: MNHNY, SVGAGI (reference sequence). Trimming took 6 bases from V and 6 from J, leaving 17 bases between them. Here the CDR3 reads CASSYGGGLAGELFF. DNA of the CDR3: TGTGCCAGCAGCTACGGTGGGGGGCTGGCCGGGGAGCTGTTTTTT.

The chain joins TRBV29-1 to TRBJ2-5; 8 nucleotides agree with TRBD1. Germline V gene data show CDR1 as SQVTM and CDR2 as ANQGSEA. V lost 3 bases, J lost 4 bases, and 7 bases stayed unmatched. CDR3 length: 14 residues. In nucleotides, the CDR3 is TGCAGCGTTGAGGACAGGGTGAGGCGAGAGACCCAGTACTTC. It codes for CSVEDRVRRETQYF. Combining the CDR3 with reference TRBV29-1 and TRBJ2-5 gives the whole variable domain SAVISQKPSRDICQRGTSLTIQCQVDSQVTMMFWYRQQPGQSLTLIATANQGSEATYESGFVIDKFPISRPNLTFSTLTVSNMSPEDSSIYLCSVEDRVRRETQYFGPGTRLLVL.

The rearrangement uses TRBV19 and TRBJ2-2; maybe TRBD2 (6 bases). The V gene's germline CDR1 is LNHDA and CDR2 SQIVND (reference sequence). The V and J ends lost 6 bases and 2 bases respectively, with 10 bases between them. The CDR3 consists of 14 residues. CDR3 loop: CASRGLGNTGELFF. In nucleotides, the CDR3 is TGTGCCAGTAGGGGACTGGGTAACACCGGGGAGCTGTTTTTT.

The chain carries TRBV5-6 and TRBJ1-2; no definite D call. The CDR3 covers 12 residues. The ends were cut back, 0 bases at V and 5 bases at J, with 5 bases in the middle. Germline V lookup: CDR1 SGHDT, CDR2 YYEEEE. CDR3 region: CASSLDEYGYTF. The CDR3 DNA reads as TGTGCCAGCAGCTTGGATGAGTATGGCTACACCTTC.

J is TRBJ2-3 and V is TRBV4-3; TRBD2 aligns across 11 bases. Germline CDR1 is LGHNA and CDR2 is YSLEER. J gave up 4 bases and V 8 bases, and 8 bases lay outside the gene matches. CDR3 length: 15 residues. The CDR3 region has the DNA TGCGCCAGCCGCACTAGCGGGAGACGGTCAGATACGCAGTATTTT. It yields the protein CASRTSGRRSDTQYF.

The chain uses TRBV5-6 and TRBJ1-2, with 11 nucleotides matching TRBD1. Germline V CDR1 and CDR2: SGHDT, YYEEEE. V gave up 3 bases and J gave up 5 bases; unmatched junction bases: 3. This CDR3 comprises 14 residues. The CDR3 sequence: CASSWDRGEYGYTF. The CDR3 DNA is TGTGCCAGCAGCTGGGACAGGGGGGAGTATGGCTACACCTTC.

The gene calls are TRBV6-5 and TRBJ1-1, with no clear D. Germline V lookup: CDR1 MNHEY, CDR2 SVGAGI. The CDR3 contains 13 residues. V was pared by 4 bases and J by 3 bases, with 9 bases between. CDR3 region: CASSWSRDTEAFF. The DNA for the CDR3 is TGTGCCAGCAGTTGGAGTCGTGACACTGAAGCTTTCTTT.

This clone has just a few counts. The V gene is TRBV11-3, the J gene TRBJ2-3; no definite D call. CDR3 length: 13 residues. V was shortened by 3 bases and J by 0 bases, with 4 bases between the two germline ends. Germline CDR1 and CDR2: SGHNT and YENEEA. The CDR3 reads CASSLDSTDTQYF. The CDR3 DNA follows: TGTGCCAGCAGCTTGGACAGCACAGATACGCAGTATTTT.

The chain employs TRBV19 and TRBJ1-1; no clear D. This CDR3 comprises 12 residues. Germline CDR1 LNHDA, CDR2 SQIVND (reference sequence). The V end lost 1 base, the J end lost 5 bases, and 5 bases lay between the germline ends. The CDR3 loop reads CASSIGRTEAFF. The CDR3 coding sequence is TGTGCCAGTAGTATAGGAAGGACTGAAGCTTTCTTT.

The chain's CDR3 is CAISDIRLPEQYF. In nucleotides, the CDR3 is TGTGCCATCAGTGATATTAGGCTTCCCGAGCAGTACTTC. V and J are TRBV10-3 and TRBJ2-7; D gene ambiguous. Germline CDR1 and CDR2: ENHRY and SYGVKD. V was cut by 3 bases and J by 6 bases, with 12 bases left in between. This CDR3 region has 13 residues.

CDR3 DNA sequence: TGTGCCTGGGCGGAAAGTAATGAGCAGTTCTTC. This gives the protein CAWAESNEQFF. V usage is TRBV30 and J usage is TRBJ2-1; D remains unclear. V lost 5 bases to trimming and J lost 7 bases, with 9 bases between them. Germline CDR1 reads GTSNPN; CDR2 reads SVGIG (reference sequence). The CDR3 covers 11 residues.

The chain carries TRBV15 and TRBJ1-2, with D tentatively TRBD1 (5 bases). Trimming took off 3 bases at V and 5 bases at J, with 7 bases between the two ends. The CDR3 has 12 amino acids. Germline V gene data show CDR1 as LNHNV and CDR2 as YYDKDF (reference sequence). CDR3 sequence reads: CATSSDRYGYTF. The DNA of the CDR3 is TGTGCCACCAGCAGTGACAGATATGGCTACACCTTC.

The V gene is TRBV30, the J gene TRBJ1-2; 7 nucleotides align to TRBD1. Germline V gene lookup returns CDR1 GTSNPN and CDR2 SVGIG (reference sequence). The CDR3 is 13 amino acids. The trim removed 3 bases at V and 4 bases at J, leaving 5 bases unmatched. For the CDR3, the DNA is TGTGCCTGGAGCATGACAGGGCCCTATGGCTACACCTTC. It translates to CAWSMTGPYGYTF. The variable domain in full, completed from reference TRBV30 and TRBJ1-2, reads SQTIHQWPATLVQPVGSPLSLECTVEGTSNPNLYWYRQAAGRGLQLLFYSVGIGQISSEVPQNLSASRPQDRQFILSSKKLLLSDSGFYLCAWSMTGPYGYTFGSGTRLTVV.